These T cell receptor beta chains were read from a single sample in a study of cytomegalovirus exposure and HLA in healthy donors. The method was immunoSEQ multiplex PCR; TCRdb's version includes in-frame clones alone and lacks a portion of them. The sample holds about 200,000 clones, 75% to 85% seen once. The sample comprised PBMCs. All receptors derive from a woman aged 45-65 years in good health and CMV-seropositive. CDR3s include the opening cysteine and the closing phenylalanine or tryptophan. The order of the fields is J gene, CDR3 length, V gene, D gene, clone size, CDR3 protein, CDR3 DNA. The D gene is left open where the match is weak. Some rows have no size entry. The others give once, few or many, or a class for an expanded clone.

TRBJ1-3 | 16 | TRBV9 | TRBD1 | . | CASSVQGAVSGNTIYF | TGTGCCAGCAGCGTTCAGGGGGCCGTCTCTGGAAACACCATATATTTT
TRBJ2-3 | 13 | TRBV12-5 | TRBD1 | . | CASGTGQLDTQYF | TGTGCTAGTGGGACAGGGCAGTTAGATACGCAGTATTTT
TRBJ2-6 | 16 | TRBV5-1 | TRBD1 | . | CASSWAGGAGANVLTF | TGCGCCAGCAGCTGGGCAGGGGGCGCTGGGGCCAACGTCCTGACTTTC
TRBJ2-1 | 15 | TRBV7-3 | TRBD2 | . | CASSSTGTTYNEQFF | TGTGCCAGCAGCTCCACCGGGACTACCTACAATGAGCAGTTCTTC
TRBJ2-1 | 15 | TRBV29-1 | . | . | CSVEGGEVAFTEQFF | TGCAGCGTTGAAGGAGGTGAGGTAGCGTTCACTGAGCAGTTCTTC
TRBJ2-5 | 16 | TRBV11-2 | TRBD2 | . | CASSQFVSSGQETQYF | TGTGCCAGCAGCCAATTTGTATCTAGCGGCCAAGAGACCCAGTACTTC
TRBJ2-1 | 17 | TRBV5-4 | TRBD2 | . | CASSPGRGTSSYNEQFF | TGTGCCAGCAGCCCCGGGCGGGGGACCAGCTCCTACAATGAGCAGTTCTTC
TRBJ2-5 | 15 | TRBV6-1 | TRBD1 | . | CASSDGQGVGETQYF | TGTGCCAGCAGTGATGGACAGGGGGTAGGGGAGACCCAGTACTTC
TRBJ2-3 | 14 | TRBV6-1 | . | . | CASSRQGTTDTQYF | TGTGCCAGCAGTAGGCAGGGGACAACAGATACGCAGTATTTT
TRBJ2-5 | 15 | TRBV7-9 | TRBD1 | . | CASSPRTGEMETQYF | TGTGCCAGCAGCCCTCGGACAGGGGAAATGGAGACCCAGTACTTC
TRBJ2-7 | 15 | TRBV11-2 | TRBD1 | . | CASTQRGDRGSEQYF | TGTGCCAGCACCCAGAGGGGAGACAGGGGAAGCGAGCAGTACTTC
TRBJ2-3 | 15 | TRBV5-6 | TRBD1 | . | CASSSGTGHTDTQYF | TGTGCCAGCAGCTCCGGGACAGGGCACACAGATACGCAGTATTTT
TRBJ1-5 | 16 | TRBV5-6 | . | . | CASSFGTGTPNQPQHF | TGTGCCAGCAGCTTCGGTACAGGGACCCCCAATCAGCCCCAGCATTTT
TRBJ2-1 | 19 | TRBV30 | TRBD2 | . | CAWNPGLAGGWSSYNEQFF | TGTGCCTGGAACCCGGGACTAGCGGGTGGTTGGAGCTCCTACAATGAGCAGTTCTTC
TRBJ2-3 | 11 | TRBV5-1 | . | . | CASSGENTQYF | TGCGCCAGCAGCGGGGAGAATACGCAGTATTTT
TRBJ2-7 | 14 | TRBV7-2 | TRBD2 | . | CASSFRLAENEQYF | TGTGCCAGCAGTTTTCGACTAGCGGAGAACGAGCAGTACTTC
TRBJ2-7 | 14 | TRBV18 | . | once | CASSPEHTGYEQYF | TGTGCCAGCTCACCAGAGCACACAGGGTACGAGCAGTACTTC
TRBJ1-2 | 15 | TRBV10-3 | TRBD1 | . | CAISESTGTGLGYTF | TGTGCCATCAGTGAGTCGACAGGGACAGGATTAGGCTACACCTTC
TRBJ1-2 | 15 | TRBV10-3 | . | . | CAISEQGGENYGYTF | TGTGCCATCAGTGAACAAGGGGGTGAAAACTATGGCTACACCTTC
TRBJ2-1 | 16 | TRBV30 | TRBD2 | . | CAWSSLGLAGDSEQFF | TGTGCCTGGAGTTCACTCGGACTAGCGGGAGATAGTGAGCAGTTCTTC
TRBJ1-1 | 14 | TRBV5-1 | TRBD1 | . | CAGSVDRAGTEAFF | TGCGCCGGCAGCGTGGACAGGGCAGGCACTGAAGCTTTCTTT
TRBJ2-7 | 14 | TRBV2 | . | . | CASMAGETSLEQYF | TGTGCCAGCATGGCAGGGGAGACTTCGCTCGAGCAGTACTTC
TRBJ2-2 | 14 | TRBV6-1 | TRBD1 | . | CASSASQGARELFF | TGTGCCAGCAGTGCCTCCCAGGGGGCCAGGGAGCTGTTTTTT
TRBJ2-7 | 13 | TRBV19 | . | . | CASRTTWEREQYF | TGTGCCAGTAGGACGACATGGGAGCGCGAGCAGTACTTC
TRBJ1-2 | 13 | TRBV7-2 | TRBD1 | . | CASSTDRGNGYTF | TGTGCCAGCAGCACAGACAGGGGGAATGGCTACACCTTC
TRBJ2-7 | 16 | TRBV18 | . | . | CASSPRDLLSSYEQYF | TGTGCCAGCTCACCCCGAGACTTACTGAGCTCCTACGAGCAGTACTTC
TRBJ2-3 | 14 | TRBV28 | TRBD1 | few | CASRRQGFTDTQYF | TGTGCCAGCAGGCGACAGGGTTTCACAGATACGCAGTATTTT
TRBJ2-1 | 12 | TRBV14 | . | . | CASSSSGFGQFF | TGTGCCAGCAGCTCCTCCGGGTTTGGGCAGTTCTTC
TRBJ2-2 | 17 | TRBV4-3 | TRBD1 | . | CASSQSPGTANTGELFF | TGCGCCAGCAGCCAATCACCGGGGACAGCGAACACCGGGGAGCTGTTTTTT
TRBJ2-1 | 15 | TRBV6-4 | TRBD2 | . | CASSDPAGGPNEQFF | TGTGCCAGCAGTGATCCCGCGGGAGGGCCAAATGAGCAGTTCTTC
TRBJ2-7 | 16 | TRBV5-1 | TRBD2 | few | CASSLAAGVSMIEQYF | TGCGCCAGCAGCTTGGCTGCGGGGGTCTCTATGATCGAGCAGTACTTC
TRBJ2-1 | 13 | TRBV6-5 | TRBD1 | . | CASSPDRRYEQFF | TGTGCCAGCAGCCCGGACAGGCGCTATGAGCAGTTCTTC
TRBJ1-1 | 15 | TRBV5-1 | . | once | CASSPGSRRDTEAFF | TGCGCCAGCAGCCCCGGGTCTCGGAGGGACACTGAAGCTTTCTTT
TRBJ2-3 | 14 | TRBV11-2 | . | few | CASSLDRTTYTQYF | TGTGCCAGCAGCTTAGATCGGACAACTTATACGCAGTATTTT
TRBJ1-4 | 15 | TRBV19 | TRBD1 | once | CASSRQGLTNEKLFF | TGTGCCAGCAGCCGACAGGGGCTAACTAATGAAAAACTGTTTTTT
TRBJ2-2 | 15 | TRBV15 | TRBD1 | once | CATSKRQGHTGELFF | TGTGCCACCAGCAAAAGACAGGGTCACACCGGGGAGCTGTTTTTT
TRBJ2-5 | 15 | TRBV5-1 | . | . | CASSLADTAFEAQYF | TGCGCCAGCAGCTTGGCGGACACAGCCTTTGAGGCCCAGTACTTC
TRBJ2-5 | 11 | TRBV6-1 | . | . | CASSEALFPYF | TGTGCCAGCAGTGAGGCTCTCTTTCCGTACTTC
TRBJ2-7 | 14 | TRBV28 | . | . | CASSLAGGSYEQYF | TGTGCCAGCAGTTTAGCGGGCGGCTCCTACGAGCAGTACTTC
TRBJ1-4 | 18 | TRBV19 | TRBD1 | few | CASSITPGTGLRDRKLFF | TGTGCCAGTAGTATAACCCCCGGGACAGGACTTCGAGATCGAAAACTGTTTTTT
TRBJ2-5 | 15 | TRBV5-1 | . | . | CASHAAVGAEETQYF | TGCGCCAGCCACGCTGCTGTTGGGGCGGAAGAGACCCAGTACTTC
TRBJ2-5 | 15 | TRBV2 | TRBD1 | . | CASSEQTGGAETQYF | TGTGCCAGCAGTGAGCAGACAGGGGGCGCAGAGACCCAGTACTTC
TRBJ2-3 | 15 | TRBV5-1 | . | . | CASSRDSPSTDTQYF | TGCGCCAGCAGCCGGGACTCCCCTAGCACAGATACGCAGTATTTT
TRBJ1-1 | 15 | TRBV4-1 | . | . | CASSLHGGAYTEAFF | TGTGCCAGCAGCCTTCACGGTGGAGCGTACACTGAAGCTTTCTTT
TRBJ2-7 | 14 | TRBV18 | TRBD1 | . | CASSPRDRDAEQYF | TGTGCCAGCTCACCAAGAGACAGGGACGCCGAGCAGTACTTC
TRBJ1-1 | 14 | TRBV5-1 | . | . | CASSRDSRGAEAFF | TGCGCCAGCAGCCGGGACTCCCGGGGGGCTGAAGCTTTCTTT